This TCR beta chain was observed in a study of shared clonotypes between healthy human individuals. In the study overall: Each donor's CD4 naive and CD4 memory cells filled three plates apiece, CD8 naive two, and CD8 memory one.

Repertoires were generated with immunoSEQ multiplex PCR, while TCRdb's copy carries only in-frame clones and drops some. The data contain around 2,000,000 clones, roughly 95% of them singletons. This clone appeared once. This CDR3 contains 15 residues. V was shortened by 8 bases and J by 7 bases, with 24 bases between the two germline ends. The chain carries TRBV5-3 and TRBJ1-2, with TRBD1 as a possible D gene (6 bases). TRBV5-3 is known as an ORF, though its function is uncertain. The clonotype originates from a man between 18 and 29 years old in good health. Material: naive CD4+ T cells sorted from blood. Specified subset: CD45RA+ positively selected. CDR3 in DNA: TGTGCCAGCAGCCAGCAACAGGGTAGGGGGTTTGGCTACACCTTC. Amino acid sequence: CASSQQQGRGFGYTF.